One and the same sample provided the 12 T cell receptor beta chains below, sequenced in a study of T cell changes during pregnancy in multiple sclerosis. TCRdb's table, derived via immunoSEQ multiplex PCR, lists solely in-frame clones and lacks some. The data show about 46,000 clones, 85% to 95% seen once. Here the sequenced sample was CD4+ T cells from peripheral blood mononuclear cells, taken in the second trimester of pregnancy. These receptors were taken from a female donor in good health, enrolled as a control in a pregnancy study.

V and J are TRBV11-3 and TRBJ2-2; D is possibly TRBD2 (7 bases). The ends were cut back, 7 bases at V and 2 bases at J, with 20 bases in the middle. There are 17 residues in the CDR3. The germline CDR1 and CDR2 sequences are SGHNT and YENEEA. DNA for the CDR3: TGTGCCAGCACCTACGTATGGGGGGGCCTAAACACCGGGGAGCTGTTTTTT. Encoded protein: CASTYVWGGLNTGELFF.

This clone was observed a handful of times. The rearrangement joins TRBV4-2 to TRBJ1-1; D ambiguous. Germline loops: CDR1 LGHNA, CDR2 YNFKEQ. The CDR3 extends over 12 amino acids. V was cut by 2 bases and J by 1 base, with 2 bases left in between. The CDR3 DNA follows: TGTGCCAGCAGCCAACAGAACACTGAAGCTTTCTTT. It translates to CASSQQNTEAFF.

The rearrangement links TRBV30 to TRBJ1-4; 8 bases map to TRBD1. The CDR3 runs to 13 residues. CDR1 and CDR2 from the germline V gene are GTSNPN and SVGIG (reference sequence). Trimming took 1 base from V and 11 from J; bases not matched to a gene: 6. The CDR3 reads CAWSAKRTGKLFF. The CDR3 nucleotides read TGTGCCTGGAGTGCAAAAAGGACAGGGAAACTGTTTTTT.

The J gene is TRBJ1-3, the V gene TRBV19, with D uncertain. CDR1 is LNHDA and CDR2 is SQIVND in the germline V gene (reference sequence). The V end was cut by 3 bases, the J end by 3 bases, with 18 bases between. The CDR3 runs 17 residues. The CDR3 loop reads CASSMAFEGGFGNTIYF. CDR3 DNA sequence: TGTGCCAGTAGTATGGCCTTCGAGGGAGGTTTTGGAAACACCATATATTTT.

The rearrangement links TRBV5-1 to TRBJ2-1; 11 bases agree with TRBD2. The CDR3 is 17 residues long. The trim removed 4 bases at V and 14 bases at J, leaving 20 bases unmatched. The germline V gene has CDR1 SGHRS and CDR2 YFSETQ. The CDR3 reads CASSPRNSGTSGVKEFF. CDR3 in DNA: TGCGCCAGCAGCCCCAGAAATTCCGGGACTAGCGGTGTAAAGGAGTTCTTC. Together with reference TRBV5-1 and TRBJ2-1, the CDR3 gives the full variable domain: KAGVTQTPRYLIKTRGQQVTLSCSPISGHRSVSWYQQTPGQGLQFLFEYFSETQRNKGNFPGRFSGRQFSNSRSEMNVSTLELGDSALYLCASSPRNSGTSGVKEFFGPGTRLTVL.

The chain is built from TRBV10-3 and TRBJ2-7; D is undetermined. Germline V CDR1 and CDR2: ENHRY, SYGVKD. The CDR3 extends over 14 amino acids. V lost 6 bases and J lost 0, with 12 bases in between. The CDR3 DNA reads as TGTGCCATCAGCTCGGGTCTGGACTCCTACGAGCAGTACTTC. This sequence encodes CAISSGLDSYEQYF.

This clone was seen only once. This sequence joins TRBV19 and TRBJ1-1; 7 bases map to TRBD1. CDR1 is LNHDA and CDR2 is SQIVND in the germline V gene (reference sequence). The CDR3 has 14 amino acids. The V and J ends lost 5 bases and 6 bases, in that order; junction bases with no gene match: 9. The CDR3 DNA reads as TGTGCCAGTAGTCAAACAGGGGAAAAGGCTGAAGCTTTCTTT. Protein: CASSQTGEKAEAFF. Based on the CDR3 plus reference TRBV19 and TRBJ1-1, the full variable domain is DGGITQSPKYLFRKEGQNVTLSCEQNLNHDAMYWYRQDPGQGLRLIYYSQIVNDFQKGDIAEGYSVSREKKESFPLTVTSAQKNPTAFYLCASSQTGEKAEAFFGQGTRLTVV.

The chain combines TRBV4-3 with TRBJ1-2; D not resolved. The ends were cut back, 3 bases at V and 3 bases at J, with 11 bases in the middle. The CDR3 sequence is 14 residues long. Germline V gene data show CDR1 as LGHNA and CDR2 as YSLEER. The CDR3 region is CASSHLEIDYGYTF. In nucleotides, the CDR3 is TGCGCCAGCAGCCATCTCGAGATTGACTATGGCTACACCTTC.

The CDR3 loop is CASSSGQGTDTQYF. The CDR3 coding sequence is TGTGCCAGCAGCTCGGGACAGGGGACAGATACGCAGTATTTT. The rearrangement joins TRBV7-3 to TRBJ2-3, with 10 bases that match TRBD1. This CDR3 has 14 residues. V gave up 4 bases and J gave up 3 bases; unmatched junction bases: 1. In germline, CDR1 is SGHTA, CDR2 FQGTGA.

This chain joins TRBV14 and TRBJ2-5; TRBD1 agrees at 10 bases. Germline loops: CDR1 SGHDN, CDR2 FVKESK. The CDR3 totals 15 residues. V lost 3 bases and J lost 5; bases outside the gene matches: 6. In nucleotides, the CDR3 is TGTGCCAGCAGCCAGCCCTGGACAGGGGGGGAGACCCAGTACTTC. Protein: CASSQPWTGGETQYF.

The J gene is TRBJ2-2, the V gene TRBV11-3, with D tentatively TRBD2 (6 bases). Germline assignment: CDR1 SGHNT and CDR2 YENEEA. The CDR3 length is 16 residues. V gave up 2 bases and J gave up 6 bases, with 16 bases separating them. The DNA of the CDR3 is TGTGCCAGCAGCTTATTCCGGGACTTCCCCGCCGGGGAGCTGTTTTTT. Its translation is CASSLFRDFPAGELFF.

This chain uses TRBV27 with TRBJ1-2, with TRBD1 matching 7 bases. V dropped 4 bases and J dropped 5; count of bases not matched to a gene: 10. Germline V lookup: CDR1 MNHEY, CDR2 SMNVEV (reference sequence). The CDR3 length is 15 residues. The CDR3, as DNA: TGTGCCAGCAGTTGGGGAGGAGGGGGCGCGTATGGCTACACCTTC. It codes for CASSWGGGGAYGYTF.